This is a list of T cell receptor beta chains from one sample in a study of long-term antiretroviral therapy in people with HIV. TCRdb's copy holds only in-frame clones and misses some; the assay was immunoSEQ multiplex PCR. The sample comprises about 20,000 clones, around 84% of which are singletons, and under 9.5% rests with the top ten. Sequencing used unsorted PBMCs, obtained 1.8 years before starting antiretroviral therapy. The receptors stem from a woman between 25 and 40 years old with HIV. The CDR3 runs from the conserved cysteine through the conserved F or W. Each record gives: J gene, D gene, clone size, V gene, CDR3 protein, CDR3 DNA. The D gene is left open where the match is weak. Size is stated for part of the rows, as once, few or many counts, or as a class when the clone is expanded.

J gene: TRBJ1-5; D gene: NA; clone size: NA; V gene: TRBV7-9; CDR3 protein: CASSSGTQPQHF; CDR3 DNA: TGTGCCAGCAGCTCAGGAACTCAGCCCCAGCATTTT
J gene: TRBJ2-3; D gene: NA; clone size: NA; V gene: TRBV6-9; CDR3 protein: CASSSLYTDTQYF; CDR3 DNA: TGTGCCAGCAGTTCCCTATACACAGATACGCAGTATTTT
J gene: TRBJ2-3; D gene: TRBD1; clone size: NA; V gene: TRBV7-6; CDR3 protein: CASSFEGASADTQYF; CDR3 DNA: TGTGCCAGCAGCTTCGAGGGGGCGTCCGCAGATACGCAGTATTTT
J gene: TRBJ1-5; D gene: NA; clone size: NA; V gene: TRBV15; CDR3 protein: CATSRDRLTARWSQHF; CDR3 DNA: TGTGCCACCAGCAGAGATCGCCTTACGGCGCGGTGGTCCCAGCATTTT
J gene: TRBJ1-1; D gene: NA; clone size: NA; V gene: TRBV5-1; CDR3 protein: CASSLGQDTEAFF; CDR3 DNA: TGCGCCAGCAGCTTGGGACAGGACACTGAAGCTTTCTTT
J gene: TRBJ2-5; D gene: NA; clone size: NA; V gene: TRBV2; CDR3 protein: CASKRGAQETQYF; CDR3 DNA: TGTGCCAGCAAGAGGGGGGCCCAAGAGACCCAGTACTTC
J gene: TRBJ2-1; D gene: TRBD2; clone size: NA; V gene: TRBV19; CDR3 protein: CASSRLAGGLGKYNEQFF; CDR3 DNA: TGTGCCAGTAGTCGTCTAGCGGGGGGGCTGGGGAAATACAATGAGCAGTTCTTC
J gene: TRBJ1-1; D gene: TRBD1; clone size: once; V gene: TRBV5-1; CDR3 protein: CASSPGGQLNTEAFF; CDR3 DNA: TGCGCCAGCAGCCCGGGGGGACAGCTCAACACTGAAGCTTTCTTT
J gene: TRBJ1-2; D gene: NA; clone size: NA; V gene: TRBV9; CDR3 protein: CASSVEPGSIGTGYTF; CDR3 DNA: TGTGCCAGCAGCGTAGAGCCGGGGTCCATAGGTACGGGCTACACCTTC
J gene: TRBJ2-5; D gene: TRBD1; clone size: NA; V gene: TRBV9; CDR3 protein: CASSILQGAGETQYF; CDR3 DNA: TGTGCCAGCTCCATCTTACAGGGGGCCGGAGAGACCCAGTACTTC
J gene: TRBJ2-3; D gene: NA; clone size: NA; V gene: TRBV7-2; CDR3 protein: CASSFVDTQYF; CDR3 DNA: TGTGCCAGCAGCTTTGTAGATACGCAGTATTTT
J gene: TRBJ2-5; D gene: NA; clone size: NA; V gene: TRBV5-1; CDR3 protein: CASSFSPGGIETQYF; CDR3 DNA: TGCGCCAGCAGCTTTTCCCCGGGCGGGATTGAGACCCAGTACTTC
J gene: TRBJ1-1; D gene: NA; clone size: NA; V gene: TRBV10-2; CDR3 protein: CASRGLDGAFF; CDR3 DNA: TGCGCCAGCAGGGGACTGGACGGAGCTTTCTTT
J gene: TRBJ1-2; D gene: NA; clone size: NA; V gene: TRBV6-5; CDR3 protein: CASRPGLIPYGYTF; CDR3 DNA: TGTGCCAGCAGGCCGGGACTCATCCCCTATGGCTACACCTTC
J gene: TRBJ2-5; D gene: NA; clone size: NA; V gene: TRBV18; CDR3 protein: CASSQKQGQAETQYF; CDR3 DNA: TGTGCCAGCTCACAGAAACAGGGACAAGCGGAGACCCAGTACTTC
J gene: TRBJ2-3; D gene: NA; clone size: NA; V gene: TRBV7-9; CDR3 protein: CASSLVAKTDTQYF; CDR3 DNA: TGTGCCAGCAGCTTAGTAGCGAAAACAGATACGCAGTATTTT
J gene: TRBJ1-1; D gene: NA; clone size: NA; V gene: TRBV5-1; CDR3 protein: CASSLEGFHTEAFF; CDR3 DNA: TGCGCCAGCAGCTTGGAAGGGTTCCACACTGAAGCTTTCTTT
J gene: TRBJ1-2; D gene: NA; clone size: NA; V gene: TRBV19; CDR3 protein: CASRTGSNGYTF; CDR3 DNA: TGTGCCAGTCGGACCGGCAGTAATGGCTACACCTTC
J gene: TRBJ2-7; D gene: NA; clone size: NA; V gene: TRBV28; CDR3 protein: CASSPPRDQRSYEQYF; CDR3 DNA: TGTGCCAGCAGTCCCCCCCGGGACCAGAGATCCTACGAGCAGTACTTC
J gene: TRBJ1-1; D gene: NA; clone size: NA; V gene: TRBV11-2; CDR3 protein: CASRSGRARGRLHTEAFF; CDR3 DNA: TGTGCCAGCAGGTCCGGGCGGGCTCGCGGTCGTCTGCACACTGAAGCTTTCTTT
J gene: TRBJ2-3; D gene: NA; clone size: NA; V gene: TRBV2; CDR3 protein: CASRLREAAYTDTQYF; CDR3 DNA: TGTGCCAGCAGACTCAGGGAGGCAGCGTACACAGATACGCAGTATTTT
J gene: TRBJ2-1; D gene: TRBD2; clone size: NA; V gene: TRBV9; CDR3 protein: CASSVEAAGAYNEQFF; CDR3 DNA: TGTGCCAGCAGCGTAGAAGCAGCGGGGGCCTACAATGAGCAGTTCTTC
J gene: TRBJ2-1; D gene: NA; clone size: NA; V gene: TRBV29-1; CDR3 protein: CSVRKGGGSYNEQFF; CDR3 DNA: TGCAGCGTAAGGAAGGGAGGGGGTTCCTACAATGAGCAGTTCTTC
J gene: TRBJ1-4; D gene: NA; clone size: NA; V gene: TRBV4-1; CDR3 protein: CASSQEARQGNEKLFF; CDR3 DNA: TGCGCCAGCAGCCAAGAGGCCCGGCAGGGGAATGAAAAACTGTTTTTT
J gene: TRBJ2-2; D gene: NA; clone size: NA; V gene: TRBV6-1; CDR3 protein: CASSKQVPNTGELFF; CDR3 DNA: TGTGCCAGCAGTAAACAGGTTCCGAACACCGGGGAGCTGTTTTTT
J gene: TRBJ1-5; D gene: NA; clone size: few; V gene: TRBV7-6; CDR3 protein: CASSLGRGNQPQHF; CDR3 DNA: TGTGCCAGCAGCTTAGGCCGCGGCAATCAGCCCCAGCATTTT
J gene: TRBJ1-5; D gene: NA; clone size: few; V gene: TRBV2; CDR3 protein: CASRLGANSNQPQHF; CDR3 DNA: TGTGCCAGCAGATTAGGGGCGAATAGCAATCAGCCCCAGCATTTT
J gene: TRBJ2-1; D gene: TRBD1; clone size: NA; V gene: TRBV4-2; CDR3 protein: CASSQDRVSYNEQFF; CDR3 DNA: TGTGCCAGCAGCCAGGACAGGGTCTCCTACAATGAGCAGTTCTTC
J gene: TRBJ1-1; D gene: NA; clone size: once; V gene: TRBV5-1; CDR3 protein: CASSLFLGAPGEAFF; CDR3 DNA: TGCGCCAGCAGCTTATTTTTGGGGGCCCCGGGCGAAGCTTTCTTT